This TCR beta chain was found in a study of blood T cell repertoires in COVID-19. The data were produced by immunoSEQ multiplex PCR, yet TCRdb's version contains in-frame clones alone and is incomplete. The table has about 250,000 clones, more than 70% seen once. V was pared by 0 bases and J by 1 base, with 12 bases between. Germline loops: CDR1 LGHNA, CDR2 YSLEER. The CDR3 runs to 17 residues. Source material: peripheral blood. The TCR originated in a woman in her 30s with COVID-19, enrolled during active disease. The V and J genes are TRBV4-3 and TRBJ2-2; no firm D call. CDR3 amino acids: CASSQEIGGVNTGELFF. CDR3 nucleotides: TGCGCCAGCAGCCAAGAGATCGGCGGAGTGAACACCGGGGAGCTGTTTTTT.